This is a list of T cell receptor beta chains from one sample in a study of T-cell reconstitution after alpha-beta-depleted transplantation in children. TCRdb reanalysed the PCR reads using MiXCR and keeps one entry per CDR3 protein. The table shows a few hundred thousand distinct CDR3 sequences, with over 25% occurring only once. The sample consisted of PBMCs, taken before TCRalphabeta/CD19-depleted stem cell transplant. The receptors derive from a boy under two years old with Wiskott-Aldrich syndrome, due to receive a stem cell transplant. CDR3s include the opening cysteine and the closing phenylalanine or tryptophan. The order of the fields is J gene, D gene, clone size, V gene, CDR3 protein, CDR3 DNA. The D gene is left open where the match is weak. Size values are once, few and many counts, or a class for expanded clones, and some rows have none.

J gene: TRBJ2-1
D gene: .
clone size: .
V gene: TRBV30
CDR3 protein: CAWSEGLGLEEQFF
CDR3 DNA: TGTGCCTGGAGTGAGGGCCTAGGGTTGGAAGAGCAGTTCTTC

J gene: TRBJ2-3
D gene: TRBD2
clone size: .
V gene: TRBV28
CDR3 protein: CASSSLPSGRADTQYF
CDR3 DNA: TGTGCCAGCAGTTCCCTCCCTAGCGGGAGGGCAGATACGCAGTATTTT

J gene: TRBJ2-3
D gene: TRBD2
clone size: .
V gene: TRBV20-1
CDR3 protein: CSASYSGSTDTQYF
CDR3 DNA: TGCAGTGCTAGCTATAGCGGGAGCACAGATACGCAGTATTTT

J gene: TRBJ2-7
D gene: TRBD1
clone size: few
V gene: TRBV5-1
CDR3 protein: CASSLKGGLSYEQYF
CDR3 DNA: TGCGCCAGCAGCTTGAAAGGGGGCCTCAGCTACGAGCAGTACTTC

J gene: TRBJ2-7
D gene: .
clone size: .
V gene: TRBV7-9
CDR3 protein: CASSLASGERYEQYF
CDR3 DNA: TGTGCCAGCAGCTTAGCGTCAGGGGAGCGGTACGAGCAGTACTTC

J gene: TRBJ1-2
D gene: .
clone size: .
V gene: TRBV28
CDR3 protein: CASSSLRPERYGYTF
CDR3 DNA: TGTGCCAGCAGTTCCTTACGACCGGAACGCTATGGCTACACCTTC

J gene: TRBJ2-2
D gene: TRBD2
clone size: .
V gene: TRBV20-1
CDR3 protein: CSTRTSGNTGELFF
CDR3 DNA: TGCAGTACCAGGACTAGCGGCAACACCGGGGAGCTGTTTTTT

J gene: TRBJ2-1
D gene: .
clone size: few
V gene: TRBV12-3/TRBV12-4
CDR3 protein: CASSQQASSYNEQFF
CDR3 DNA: TGTGCCAGCAGTCAACAGGCAAGCTCCTACAATGAGCAGTTCTTC

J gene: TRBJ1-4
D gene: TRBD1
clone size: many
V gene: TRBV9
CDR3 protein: CASSLDRGGEKLFF
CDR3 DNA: TGTGCCAGCAGCCTAGACAGGGGCGGTGAAAAACTGTTTTTT

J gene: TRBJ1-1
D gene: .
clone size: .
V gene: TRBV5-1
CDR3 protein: CASSSILQGAAFF
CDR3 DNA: TGCGCCAGCAGCTCGATATTACAGGGAGCGGCTTTCTTT

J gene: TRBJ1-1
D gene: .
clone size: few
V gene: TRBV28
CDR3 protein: CASSRGTNTEAFF
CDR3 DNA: TGTGCCAGCAGTAGGGGGACTAACACTGAAGCTTTCTTT

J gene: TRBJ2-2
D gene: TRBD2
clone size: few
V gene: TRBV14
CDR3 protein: CASSPGLAVTGELFF
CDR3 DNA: TGTGCCAGCAGTCCGGGACTAGCAGTCACCGGGGAGCTGTTTTTT

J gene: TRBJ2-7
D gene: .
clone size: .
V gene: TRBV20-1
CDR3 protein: CSARPHEGVYYEQYF
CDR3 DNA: TGCAGTGCTAGGCCCCACGAGGGGGTATACTACGAGCAGTACTTC

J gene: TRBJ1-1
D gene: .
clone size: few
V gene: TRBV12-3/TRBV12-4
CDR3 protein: CASSLFGGAMNTEAFF
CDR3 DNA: TGTGCCAGCAGTTTATTCGGGGGGGCCATGAACACTGAAGCTTTCTTT

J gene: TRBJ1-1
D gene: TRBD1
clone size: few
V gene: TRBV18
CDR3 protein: CASSPLPDRALVAFF
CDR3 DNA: TGTGCCAGCTCACCACTCCCGGACAGGGCCTTAGTTGCTTTCTTT

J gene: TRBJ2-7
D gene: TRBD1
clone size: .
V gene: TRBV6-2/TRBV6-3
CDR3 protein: CASSYTKGQPYEQYF
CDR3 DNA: TGTGCCAGCAGTTACACAAAGGGACAGCCTTACGAGCAGTACTTC

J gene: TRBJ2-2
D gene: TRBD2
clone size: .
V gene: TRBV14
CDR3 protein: CATKTSGGTGELFF
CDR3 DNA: TGTGCCACCAAGACTAGCGGCGGCACCGGGGAGCTGTTTTTT

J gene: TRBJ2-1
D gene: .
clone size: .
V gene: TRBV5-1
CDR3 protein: CASSLWVQPRKGYNEQFF
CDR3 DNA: TGCGCCAGCAGCTTGTGGGTGCAGCCAAGGAAGGGCTACAATGAGCAGTTCTTC

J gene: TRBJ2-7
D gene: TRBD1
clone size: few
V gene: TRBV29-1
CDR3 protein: CSVTDRVSYEQYF
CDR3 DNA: TGCAGCGTTACGGACAGGGTAAGCTACGAGCAGTACTTC

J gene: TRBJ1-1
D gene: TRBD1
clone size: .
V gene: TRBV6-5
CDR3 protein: CASSYGTGFGTEAFF
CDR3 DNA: TGTGCCAGCAGTTACGGGACAGGGTTTGGCACTGAAGCTTTCTTT

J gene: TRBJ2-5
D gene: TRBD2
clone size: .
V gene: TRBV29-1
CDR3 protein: CSVEDRLAGTYQETQYF
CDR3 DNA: TGCAGCGTTGAAGATCGGTTAGCGGGAACGTACCAAGAGACCCAGTACTTC

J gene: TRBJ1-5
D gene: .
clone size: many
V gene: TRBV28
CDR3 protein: CASSYRDSNQPQHF
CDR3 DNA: TGTGCCAGCAGTTACAGGGATAGCAATCAGCCCCAGCATTTT

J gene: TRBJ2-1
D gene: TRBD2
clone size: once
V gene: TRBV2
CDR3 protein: CASSLPPSGTNEQFF
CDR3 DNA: TGTGCCAGCAGTCTGCCACCTAGCGGGACCAATGAGCAGTTCTTC

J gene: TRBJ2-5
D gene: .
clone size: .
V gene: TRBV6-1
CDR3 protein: CASSRNGETQYF
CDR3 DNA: TGTGCCAGCAGTAGAAATGGGGAGACCCAGTACTTC

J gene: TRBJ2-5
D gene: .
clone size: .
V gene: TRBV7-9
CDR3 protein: CASSPGSESVTQYF
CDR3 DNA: TGTGCCAGCAGCCCCGGCTCGGAATCAGTGACCCAGTACTTC

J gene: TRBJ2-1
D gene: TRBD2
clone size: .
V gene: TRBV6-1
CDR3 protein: CASRTLLAGGHNEQFF
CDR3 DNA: TGTGCCAGCAGAACGCTTTTAGCGGGAGGGCACAATGAGCAGTTCTTC

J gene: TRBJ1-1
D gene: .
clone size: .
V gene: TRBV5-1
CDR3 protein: CASSLTITGGNTEAFF
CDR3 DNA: TGCGCCAGCAGCTTGACCATAACGGGGGGGAACACTGAAGCTTTCTTT

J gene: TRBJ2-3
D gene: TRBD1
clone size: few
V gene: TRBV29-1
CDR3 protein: CSKVVGTGGREDF
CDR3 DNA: TGCAGCAAGGTAGTCGGGACAGGGGGTCGTGAGGATTTT

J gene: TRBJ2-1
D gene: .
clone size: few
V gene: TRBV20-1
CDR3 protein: CSATPVSSYNEQFF
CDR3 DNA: TGCAGTGCTACCCCCGTAAGCTCCTACAATGAGCAGTTCTTC

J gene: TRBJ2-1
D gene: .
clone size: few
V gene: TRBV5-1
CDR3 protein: CASSLGLGFFDEQFF
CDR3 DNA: TGCGCCAGCAGCTTGGGACTAGGTTTCTTCGATGAGCAGTTCTTC

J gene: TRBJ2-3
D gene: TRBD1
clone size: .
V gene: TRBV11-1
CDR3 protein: CASSRDSHTDTQYF
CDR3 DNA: TGTGCCAGCTCCAGGGACAGCCACACAGATACGCAGTATTTT

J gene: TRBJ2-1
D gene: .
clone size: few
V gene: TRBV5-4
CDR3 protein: CASTKTGAGDNEQFF
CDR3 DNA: TGTGCCAGCACCAAAACCGGGGCCGGGGACAATGAGCAGTTCTTC

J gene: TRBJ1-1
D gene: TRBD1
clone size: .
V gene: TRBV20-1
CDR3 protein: CSARKRQGGSEAFF
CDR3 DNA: TGCAGTGCTAGGAAAAGACAGGGAGGCTCTGAAGCTTTCTTT

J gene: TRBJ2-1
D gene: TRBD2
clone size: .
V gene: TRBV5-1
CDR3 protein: CASASGGGAYNEQFF
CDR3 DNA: TGCGCCAGCGCCTCAGGCGGGGGGGCCTACAATGAGCAGTTCTTC

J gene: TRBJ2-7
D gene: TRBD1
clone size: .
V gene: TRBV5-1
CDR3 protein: CASSLFAGGIYEQYF
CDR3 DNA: TGCGCCAGCAGCTTGTTCGCAGGGGGCATATACGAGCAGTACTTC

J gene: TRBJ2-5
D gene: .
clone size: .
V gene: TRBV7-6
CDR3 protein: CASSLNKGYQETQYF
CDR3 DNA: TGTGCCAGCAGCTTAAACAAGGGGTACCAAGAGACCCAGTACTTC

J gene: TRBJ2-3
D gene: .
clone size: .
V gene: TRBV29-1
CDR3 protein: CSADLTGSTDTQYF
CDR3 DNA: TGCAGCGCTGATCTGACAGGAAGCACAGATACGCAGTATTTT

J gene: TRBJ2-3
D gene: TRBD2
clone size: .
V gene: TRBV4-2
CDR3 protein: CASSLRLAGGDTDTQYF
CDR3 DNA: TGTGCCAGCAGCCTAAGACTAGCGGGAGGTGACACAGATACGCAGTATTTT

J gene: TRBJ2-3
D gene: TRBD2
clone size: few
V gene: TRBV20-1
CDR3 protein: CSARLDGRAYRTDTQYF
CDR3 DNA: TGCAGTGCTAGACTCGACGGGAGGGCCTACCGCACAGATACGCAGTATTTT

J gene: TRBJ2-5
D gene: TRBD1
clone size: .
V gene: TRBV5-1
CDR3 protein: CASSPSSGGLETQYF
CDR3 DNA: TGCGCCAGCAGCCCATCATCAGGGGGCTTGGAGACCCAGTACTTC

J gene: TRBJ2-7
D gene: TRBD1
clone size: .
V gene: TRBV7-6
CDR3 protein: CASSARDRDNSYEQYF
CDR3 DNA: TGTGCCAGCAGCGCCCGGGACAGGGACAACTCCTACGAGCAGTACTTC

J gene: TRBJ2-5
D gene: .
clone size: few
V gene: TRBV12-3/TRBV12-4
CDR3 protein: CASATQGFRETQYF
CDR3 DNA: TGTGCCAGCGCAACGCAGGGGTTTAGGGAGACCCAGTACTTC

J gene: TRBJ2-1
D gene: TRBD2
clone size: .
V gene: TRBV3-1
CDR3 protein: CASASRGTSGLRSYNEQFF
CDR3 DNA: TGTGCCAGCGCCTCACGGGGGACTAGCGGCCTCCGGTCCTACAATGAGCAGTTCTTC

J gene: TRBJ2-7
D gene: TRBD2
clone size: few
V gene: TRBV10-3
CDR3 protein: CAIGGLAGGGEQYF
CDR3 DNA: TGTGCCATCGGTGGACTAGCGGGAGGGGGCGAGCAGTACTTC

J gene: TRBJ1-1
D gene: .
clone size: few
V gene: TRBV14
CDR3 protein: CASKFREGSTEAFF
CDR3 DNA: TGTGCCAGCAAATTCAGGGAAGGGAGCACTGAAGCTTTCTTT

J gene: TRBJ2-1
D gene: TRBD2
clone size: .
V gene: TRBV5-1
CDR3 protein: CASSSASGTSGSGEQFF
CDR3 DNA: TGCGCCAGCAGCTCGGCATCCGGGACTAGCGGGAGTGGTGAGCAGTTCTTC

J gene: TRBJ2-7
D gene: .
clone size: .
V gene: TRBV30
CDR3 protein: CAWTLDPYEQYF
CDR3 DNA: TGTGCCTGGACCCTCGATCCCTACGAGCAGTACTTC

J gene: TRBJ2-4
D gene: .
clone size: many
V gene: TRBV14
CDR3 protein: CASSQGIGLAKNIQYF
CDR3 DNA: TGTGCCAGCAGCCAAGGGATAGGTCTAGCCAAAAACATTCAGTACTTC

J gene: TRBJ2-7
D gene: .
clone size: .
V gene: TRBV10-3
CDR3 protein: CAISESTDYGGNYEQYF
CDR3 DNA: TGTGCCATCAGTGAGTCGACTGATTATGGGGGAAACTACGAGCAGTACTTC

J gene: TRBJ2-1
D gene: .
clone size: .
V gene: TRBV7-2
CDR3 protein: CASSLVVSTNEQFF
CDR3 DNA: TGTGCCAGCAGCTTAGTAGTCTCAACCAATGAGCAGTTCTTC